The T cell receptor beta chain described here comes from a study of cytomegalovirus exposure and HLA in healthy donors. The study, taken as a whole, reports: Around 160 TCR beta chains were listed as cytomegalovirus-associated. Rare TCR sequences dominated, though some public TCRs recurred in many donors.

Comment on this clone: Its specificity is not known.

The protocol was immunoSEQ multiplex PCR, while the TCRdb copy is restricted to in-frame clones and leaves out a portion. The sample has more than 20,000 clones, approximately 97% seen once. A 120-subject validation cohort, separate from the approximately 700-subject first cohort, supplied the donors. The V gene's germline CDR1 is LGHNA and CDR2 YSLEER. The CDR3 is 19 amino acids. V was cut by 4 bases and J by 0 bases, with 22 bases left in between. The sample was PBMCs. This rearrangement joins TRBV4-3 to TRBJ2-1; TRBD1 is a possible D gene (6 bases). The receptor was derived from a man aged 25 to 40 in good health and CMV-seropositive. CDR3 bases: TGCGCCAGCAGCCCCGGAGTCGGGAAACAGGGAAGCTCCTACAATGAGCAGTTCTTC. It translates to CASSPGVGKQGSSYNEQFF.